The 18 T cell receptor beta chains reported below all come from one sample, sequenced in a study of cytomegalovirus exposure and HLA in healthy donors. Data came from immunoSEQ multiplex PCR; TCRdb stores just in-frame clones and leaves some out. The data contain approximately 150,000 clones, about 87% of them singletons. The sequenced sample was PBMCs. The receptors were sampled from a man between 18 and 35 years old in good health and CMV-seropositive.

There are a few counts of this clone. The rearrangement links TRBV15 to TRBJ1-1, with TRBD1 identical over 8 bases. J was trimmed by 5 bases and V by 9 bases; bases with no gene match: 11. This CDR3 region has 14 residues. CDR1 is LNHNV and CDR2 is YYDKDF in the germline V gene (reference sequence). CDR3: CATLPPTGDTEAFF. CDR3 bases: TGTGCCACTCTCCCCCCGACAGGGGATACTGAAGCTTTCTTT.

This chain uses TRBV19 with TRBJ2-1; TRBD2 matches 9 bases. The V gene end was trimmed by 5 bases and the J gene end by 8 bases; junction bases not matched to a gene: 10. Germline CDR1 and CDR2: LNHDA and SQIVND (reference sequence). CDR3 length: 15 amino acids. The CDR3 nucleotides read TGTGCCAGTAGTGACGCGGGGGGGCGGATGCATGAGCAGTTCTTC. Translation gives CASSDAGGRMHEQFF.

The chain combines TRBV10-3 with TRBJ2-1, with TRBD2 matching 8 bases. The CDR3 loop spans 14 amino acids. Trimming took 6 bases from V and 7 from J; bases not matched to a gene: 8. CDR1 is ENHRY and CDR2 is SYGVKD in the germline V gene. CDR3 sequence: CAIRNGTSSNEQFF. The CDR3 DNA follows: TGTGCCATCAGAAACGGGACTAGTAGTAATGAGCAGTTCTTC.

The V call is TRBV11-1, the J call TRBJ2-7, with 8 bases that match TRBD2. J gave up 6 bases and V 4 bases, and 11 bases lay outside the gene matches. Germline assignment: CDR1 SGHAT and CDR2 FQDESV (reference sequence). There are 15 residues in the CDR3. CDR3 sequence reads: CASSSGLATVSEQYF. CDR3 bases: TGTGCCAGCAGCTCCGGACTAGCTACTGTCTCCGAGCAGTACTTC.

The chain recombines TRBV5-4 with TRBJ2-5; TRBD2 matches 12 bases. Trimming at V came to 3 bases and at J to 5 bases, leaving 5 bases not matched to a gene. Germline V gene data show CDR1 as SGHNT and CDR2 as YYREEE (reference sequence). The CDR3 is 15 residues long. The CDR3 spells CASSSSGGARETQYF. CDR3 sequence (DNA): TGTGCCAGCAGCTCTAGCGGGGGGGCTCGGGAGACCCAGTACTTC.

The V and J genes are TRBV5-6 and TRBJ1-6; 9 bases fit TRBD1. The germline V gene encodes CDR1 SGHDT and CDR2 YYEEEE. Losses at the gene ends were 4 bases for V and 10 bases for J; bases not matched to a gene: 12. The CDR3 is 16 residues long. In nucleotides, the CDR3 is TGTGCCAGCAGCCCCTACGGGACAGGGCAACAATCACCCCTCCACTTT. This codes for CASSPYGTGQQSPLHF.

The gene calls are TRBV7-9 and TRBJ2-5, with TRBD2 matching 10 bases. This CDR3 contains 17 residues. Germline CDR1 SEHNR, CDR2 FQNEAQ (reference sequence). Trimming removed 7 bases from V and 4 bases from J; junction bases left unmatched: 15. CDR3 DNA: TGTGCCAGCAACGAAATGACTAGCGGGTACCGTGGAGAGACCCAGTACTTC. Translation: CASNEMTSGYRGETQYF.

In DNA, the CDR3 is TGTGCCAGTGCAACAGGGACCGAAGCTTTCTTT. It translates to CASATGTEAFF. The chain couples TRBV19 to TRBJ1-1; tentatively, D is TRBD1 (6 bases). The germline V gene has CDR1 LNHDA and CDR2 SQIVND (reference sequence). Trimming shortened V by 8 bases and J by 8 bases, and 12 bases separated the two germline ends. The CDR3 runs to 11 residues.

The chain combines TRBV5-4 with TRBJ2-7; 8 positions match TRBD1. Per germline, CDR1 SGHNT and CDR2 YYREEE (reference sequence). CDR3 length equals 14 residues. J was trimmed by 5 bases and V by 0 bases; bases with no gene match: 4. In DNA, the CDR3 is TGTGCCAGCAGCTTGGGACAGGGGAAACACGAGCAGTACTTC. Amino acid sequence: CASSLGQGKHEQYF.

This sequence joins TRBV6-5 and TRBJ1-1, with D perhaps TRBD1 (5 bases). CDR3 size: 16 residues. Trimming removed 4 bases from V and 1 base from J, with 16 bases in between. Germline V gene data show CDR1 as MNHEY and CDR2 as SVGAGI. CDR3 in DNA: TGTGCCAGCAGTTGGCAGGGCCGCCGTGGGAACACTGAAGCTTTCTTT. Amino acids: CASSWQGRRGNTEAFF.

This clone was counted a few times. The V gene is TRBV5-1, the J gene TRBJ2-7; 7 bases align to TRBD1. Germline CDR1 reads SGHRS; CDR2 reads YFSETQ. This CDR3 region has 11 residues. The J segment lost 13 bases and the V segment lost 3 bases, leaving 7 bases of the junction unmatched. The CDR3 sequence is CASSSGQLKYF. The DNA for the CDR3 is TGCGCCAGCAGCTCGGGACAGCTTAAATACTTC.

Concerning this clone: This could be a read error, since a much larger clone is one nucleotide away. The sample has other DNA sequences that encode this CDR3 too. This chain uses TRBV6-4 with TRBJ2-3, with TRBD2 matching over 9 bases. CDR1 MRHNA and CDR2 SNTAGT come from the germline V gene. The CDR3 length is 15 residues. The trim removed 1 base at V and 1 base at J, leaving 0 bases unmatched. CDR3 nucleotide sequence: TGTGCCAGCAGTGACTTAGCGGGGGGCACAGATACGCAGTATTTT. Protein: CASSDLAGGTDTQYF.

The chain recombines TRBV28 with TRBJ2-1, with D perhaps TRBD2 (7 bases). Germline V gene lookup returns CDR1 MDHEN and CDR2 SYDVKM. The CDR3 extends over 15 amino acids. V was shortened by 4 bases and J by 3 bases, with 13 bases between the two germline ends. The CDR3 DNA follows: TGTGCCAGCAGTTCGGGGGCGGGAGACTACAATGAGCAGTTCTTC. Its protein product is CASSSGAGDYNEQFF.

Here the CDR3 reads CASSSPGGADNEQFF. Here the CDR3 DNA reads TGTGCCAGCAGTTCACCAGGGGGCGCAGACAATGAGCAGTTCTTC. The chain joins TRBV28 to TRBJ2-1; the match to TRBD1 covers 8 bases. CDR1 and CDR2 from the germline V gene are MDHEN and SYDVKM. The V and J ends lost 4 bases and 5 bases, in that order; junction bases with no gene match: 7. CDR3 size: 15 residues. Full variable domain (outside the CDR3, taken from reference TRBV28 and TRBJ2-1): DVKVTQSSRYLVKRTGEKVFLECVQDMDHENMFWYRQDPGLGLRLIYFSYDVKMKEKGDIPEGYSVSREKKERFSLILESASTNQTSMYLCASSSPGGADNEQFFGPGTRLTVL.

CDR3 region: CASSPQTVTDTQYF. CDR3 DNA sequence: TGCGCCAGCAGCCCCCAGACAGTCACAGATACGCAGTATTTT. The V call is TRBV4-1, the J call TRBJ2-3, with D tentatively TRBD1 (5 bases). This CDR3 is built from 14 residues. Per germline, CDR1 MGHRA and CDR2 YSYEKL. Trimming pared 4 bases from V and 2 bases from J, leaving 10 bases between.

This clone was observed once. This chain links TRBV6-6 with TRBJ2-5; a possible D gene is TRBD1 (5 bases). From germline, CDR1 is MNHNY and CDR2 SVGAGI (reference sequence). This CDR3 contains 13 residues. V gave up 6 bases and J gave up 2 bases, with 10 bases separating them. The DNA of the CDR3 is TGTGCCAGCAGGCCGACAGAACAAGAGACCCAGTACTTC. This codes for CASRPTEQETQYF.

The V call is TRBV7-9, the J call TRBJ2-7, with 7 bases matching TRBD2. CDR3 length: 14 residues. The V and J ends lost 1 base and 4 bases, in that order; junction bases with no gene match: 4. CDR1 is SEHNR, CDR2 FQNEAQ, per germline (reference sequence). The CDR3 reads CASSLGGSVYEQYF. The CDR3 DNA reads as TGTGCCAGCAGCTTAGGCGGGAGCGTATACGAGCAGTACTTC. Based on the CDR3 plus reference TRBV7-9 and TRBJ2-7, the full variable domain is DTGVSQNPRHKITKRGQNVTFRCDPISEHNRLYWYRQTLGQGPEFLTYFQNEAQLEKSRLLSDRFSAERPKGSFSTLEIQRTEQGDSAMYLCASSLGGSVYEQYFGPGTRLTVT.

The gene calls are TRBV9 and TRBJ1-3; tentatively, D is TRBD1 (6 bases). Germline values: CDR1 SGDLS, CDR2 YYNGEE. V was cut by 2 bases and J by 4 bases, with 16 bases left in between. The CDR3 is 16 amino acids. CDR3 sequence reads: CASSVLQGSAGNTIYF. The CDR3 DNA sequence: TGTGCCAGCAGCGTCTTACAGGGTTCTGCAGGAAACACCATATATTTT.